Listed below are T cell receptor beta chains from one sample, sequenced in a study of CD8 T cells in ankylosing spondylitis. A single record per CDR3 protein comes from TCRdb applying MiXCR to the 5' RACE reads. The sample has 300,000 to 350,000 distinct CDR3 sequences, around 21% seen once. The specimen sequenced was blood, either unsorted or a sorted T cell fraction (not recorded which). The receptor source for this set is a female donor with ankylosing spondylitis or in good health (not recorded which). CDR3s include the opening cysteine and the closing phenylalanine or tryptophan. D genes are given only for firm matches.

d_gene	v_gene	j_gene	CDR3aa
NA	TRBV20-1	TRBJ1-2	CSVPTGNRRGYTF
TRBD1	TRBV6-5	TRBJ1-2	CASSRDRDSYTF
TRBD1	TRBV19	TRBJ2-1	CASSLQDRAGLNEQFF
TRBD1	TRBV5-1	TRBJ1-2	CASSLEAGGGYTF
TRBD1	TRBV18	TRBJ2-7	CASSTGTGGEQYF
NA	TRBV7-2	TRBJ2-5	CASSARETQYF
NA	TRBV19	TRBJ2-2	CASSPRTGARGTGELFF
NA	TRBV7-3	TRBJ1-1	CASSLGGWDTEAFF
TRBD1	TRBV6-1	TRBJ1-1	CASRRGQGAEAFF
TRBD2	TRBV9	TRBJ2-1	CASSVWGSGGEEQFF
TRBD2	TRBV12-3/TRBV12-4	TRBJ2-1	CASSPLAGVRSNEQFF
NA	TRBV2	TRBJ2-1	CASSEAAGGPSFF
NA	TRBV29-1	TRBJ1-4	CSVADREKLFF
TRBD2	TRBV6-5	TRBJ2-1	CASSYLGAGGTNEQFF